Listed below are T cell receptor beta chains from one sample, sequenced in a study of T cells after yellow fever vaccination. TCRdb reprocessed the 5' RACE reads with MiXCR, giving one entry per CDR3 protein. In the table there are just under 600,000 distinct CDR3 sequences, 13% of which are singletons. Sequenced here: PBMCs, sampled on the day of the yellow fever booster vaccination. These receptor sequences come from a man under 40 who received the YFV17D yellow fever vaccine. CDR3s include the opening cysteine and the closing phenylalanine or tryptophan. Each record gives: J gene, V gene, clone size, CDR3 protein. Expanded clones are given a class, and other clones once, few, many or no size at all.

TRBJ2-1,TRBV4-3,few,CASSPEDLGHNEQFF
TRBJ2-7,TRBV27,-,CASRPALTYEQYF
TRBJ1-2,TRBV20-1,-,CSARRARVGPYGYTF
TRBJ2-2,TRBV10-1,few,CASSEISGPGELFF
TRBJ2-7,TRBV7-2,-,CASSGGLAGGLGYEQYF
TRBJ2-7,TRBV10-3,few,CATQREFLDEQYF
TRBJ2-1,TRBV6-4,few,CASTPGRGVGYNEQFF
TRBJ1-5,TRBV20-1,-,CSAVRGSNQPQHF
TRBJ1-2,TRBV6-1,-,CASSGQFTNYGYTF
TRBJ2-5,TRBV19,-,CASSTFPGETQYF
TRBJ1-6,TRBV12-3/TRBV12-4,few,CASSSRYNSPLHF
TRBJ2-7,TRBV28,-,CASTLGHGEQYF
TRBJ2-3,TRBV9,-,CASSVDPLGRADTQYF
TRBJ2-3,TRBV9,-,CASSVAGDSTDTQYF
TRBJ2-1,TRBV20-1,-,CSATATGTSYNEQFF
TRBJ2-1,TRBV24-1,few,CATSDPTVDEQFF
TRBJ2-1,TRBV7-7,-,CASSLDRGGNEQFF
TRBJ2-7,TRBV27,few,CASSYRVNSYEQYF
TRBJ1-6,TRBV6-2/TRBV6-3,-,CASSFTGIHSPLHF
TRBJ1-2,TRBV9,few,CASSAPRGRAKGGYTF
TRBJ2-1,TRBV29-1,-,CSGGASSYNEQFF
TRBJ2-1,TRBV6-1,-,CASPQSGWLYNEQFF
TRBJ1-3,TRBV30,-,CAWSPRTGSGNTIYF
TRBJ2-7,TRBV27,-,CASRRDTIFYEQYF
TRBJ2-3,TRBV7-2,few,CASSLQLLVSGDTQYF
TRBJ2-3,TRBV9,-,CASSARQGGSISTDTQYF
TRBJ2-7,TRBV7-2,-,CASSPLNSYEQYF
TRBJ2-7,TRBV6-1,-,CASTDRQKYEQYF
TRBJ1-5,TRBV5-1,many,CASSLGPVDQPQHF
TRBJ1-2,TRBV29-1,few,CSVLQDYGYTF
TRBJ2-7,TRBV20-1,few,CSARALGEQYF
TRBJ2-7,TRBV7-9,few,CASSSGLPSYEQYF
TRBJ2-5,TRBV30,-,CASQIGAETQYF
TRBJ2-1,TRBV2,-,CAQGTENFERGPEQFF
TRBJ1-1,TRBV7-9,few,CASSPGPGQGRGEAFF
TRBJ2-5,TRBV15,few,CATSRERRGGETQYF
TRBJ2-7,TRBV5-1,few,CASSLVGVYEQYF